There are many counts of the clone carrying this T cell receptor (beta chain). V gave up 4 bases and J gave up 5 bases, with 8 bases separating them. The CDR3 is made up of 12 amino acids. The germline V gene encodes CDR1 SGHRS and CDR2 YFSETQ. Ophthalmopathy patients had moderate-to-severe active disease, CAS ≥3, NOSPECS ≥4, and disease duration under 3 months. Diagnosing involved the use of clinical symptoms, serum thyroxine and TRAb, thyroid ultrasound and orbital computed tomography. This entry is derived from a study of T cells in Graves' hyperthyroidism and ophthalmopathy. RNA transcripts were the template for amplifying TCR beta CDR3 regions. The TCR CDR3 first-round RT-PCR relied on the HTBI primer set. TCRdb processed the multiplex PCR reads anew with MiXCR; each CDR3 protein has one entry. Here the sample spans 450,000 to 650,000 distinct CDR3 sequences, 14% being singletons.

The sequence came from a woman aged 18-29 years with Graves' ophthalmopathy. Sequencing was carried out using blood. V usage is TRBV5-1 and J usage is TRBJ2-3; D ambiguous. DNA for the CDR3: TGCGCCAGCAGCCGGGTTGGAGATACGCAGTATTTT. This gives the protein CASSRVGDTQYF.